The clone carrying this T cell receptor (beta chain) occurred a few times. Via MiXCR, TCRdb re-called the 5' RACE reads, giving one row per CDR3 protein. The sample yields fewer than 120,000 distinct CDR3 sequences, roughly 12% seen once. The data are from a study of early T cells in non-severe SARS-CoV-2 infection. Losses at the gene ends were 0 bases for V and 8 bases for J; bases not matched to a gene: 8. CDR1 is SGHDT, CDR2 YYEEEE, per germline. The CDR3 runs 15 residues. Sequencing was performed on whole blood, taken at baseline. The clonotype comes from an adult who was a healthcare worker with PCR-confirmed SARS-CoV-2 infection or an uninfected control (not recorded which). The J gene is TRBJ2-7, the V gene TRBV5-6; TRBD1 agrees at 10 bases. In DNA form, the CDR3 reads TGTGCCAGCAGCTTGGTCGGCGGGACAGGGGCCAAGCAGTACTTC. Its translation: CASSLVGGTGAKQYF.